These T cell receptor beta chains were read from a single sample in a study of molecular identifiers for immune sequencing clone quantification. TCRdb re-called the PCR reads through MiXCR, storing one row per CDR3 protein. The sample records roughly 320,000 distinct CDR3 sequences, over 20% being singletons. Sequencing input: naive CD8+ T cells from blood, with Jurkat cell RNA spiked in. The receptors were gathered from a human donor in good health. Some libraries in this study had Jurkat cell RNA spiked in. Both conserved end residues are trimmed from each CDR3. The order of the fields is CDR3 length, J gene, V gene, CDR3 protein.

12,TRBJ2-3,TRBV9,ASSVEFKTDTQY
11,TRBJ2-1,TRBV19,ASSSHRYNEQF
12,TRBJ1-1,TRBV12-3/TRBV12-4,ASSLGVVGTEAF
11,TRBJ1-2,TRBV27,ASSQAGTYGYT
11,TRBJ1-1,TRBV14,ASSQGGVRIAF
12,TRBJ1-1,TRBV11-2,ASSFQQGLTEAF
13,TRBJ2-7,TRBV2,ASSESPGQGYEQY
15,TRBJ1-2,TRBV7-8,ASSRLTGGEGSYGYT
12,TRBJ2-3,TRBV12-3/TRBV12-4,ASSLAEVRGTQY
12,TRBJ1-5,TRBV4-1,ASSQAFSNQPQH
16,TRBJ2-4,TRBV30,AWSGQGANVPAKNIQY
13,TRBJ2-5,TRBV20-1,SARDRAGGQETQY
11,TRBJ1-1,TRBV6-6,ASSFSEFTEAF
13,TRBJ1-1,TRBV29-1,SVEEGGTGRTEAF
13,TRBJ2-7,TRBV7-9,ASSLGVNGLYEQY
13,TRBJ1-2,TRBV5-4,ASSSWGTGVDGYT
11,TRBJ2-3,TRBV7-9,ASSLGLTDTQY
16,TRBJ1-5,TRBV2,ASSLDFGQEWSNQPQH
12,TRBJ2-7,TRBV5-1,ASSLGGGSGEQY
10,TRBJ2-7,TRBV12-3/TRBV12-4,ASSDSYYEQY
12,TRBJ2-7,TRBV12-3/TRBV12-4,ASSSMWDRHEQY
13,TRBJ1-2,TRBV12-3/TRBV12-4,ASSLSSIRNYGYT
11,TRBJ1-1,TRBV9,ASSVEENTEAF
13,TRBJ2-3,TRBV19,DSSAGQGGTDTQY
14,TRBJ2-5,TRBV7-6,ASSPIGTESQEPQY
11,TRBJ2-2,TRBV29-1,SVVSGDTGELF
14,TRBJ2-3,TRBV7-9,ASSPWTSGRPDTQY
12,TRBJ2-7,TRBV19,ASSILGGTYEQY
13,TRBJ2-7,TRBV4-3,ASSQGTSGSDEQY
10,TRBJ2-2,TRBV29-1,SVLPNTGELF
12,TRBJ2-7,TRBV7-2,ASSLWDSSYEQY
9,TRBJ2-7,TRBV11-2,ASSGQDEQY
11,TRBJ1-1,TRBV12-3/TRBV12-4,ASRLGQFDLAF
14,TRBJ2-3,TRBV7-8,ASSAGTALRTDTQY
14,TRBJ2-2,TRBV24-1,ATSDFEGPNTGELF
11,TRBJ2-1,TRBV30,AWSLGRIKEQF
10,TRBJ1-2,TRBV29-1,SVDTGFYGYT
12,TRBJ2-5,TRBV19,AASLAGAWETQY
13,TRBJ2-5,TRBV4-1,ASSQDATSEETQY
16,TRBJ2-2,TRBV7-3,ASSLGLAGGSNTGELF
14,TRBJ2-7,TRBV5-1,ASSSRTSGIGDEQY
14,TRBJ2-7,TRBV4-1,ASSQEWAGGWNEQY
12,TRBJ2-7,TRBV20-1,SATKTDEVNEQY
11,TRBJ1-1,TRBV27,ASSWGKDTEAF
12,TRBJ2-7,TRBV5-5,ASSPTGGVNEQY
15,TRBJ1-1,TRBV7-9,ASSFGQGWGMNTEAF
10,TRBJ2-7,TRBV7-9,ASSMGGVEQY